A single sample is the source of the 28 T cell receptor beta chains below, sequenced in a study of blood T cell repertoires in COVID-19. Generated by immunoSEQ multiplex PCR, the TCRdb table keeps only in-frame clones and is missing some. The repertoire holds 65,000 to 95,000 clones, with 87% as singletons. Sequenced sample: peripheral blood. The receptor source for this set is a man aged 25 to 40 with acute or convalescent COVID-19.

J is TRBJ2-2 and V is TRBV5-8; 11 bases align to TRBD1. Looked up from germline, CDR1 is SGHTS and CDR2 is YDEGEE. After removal of 3 bases from V and 5 bases from J, the junction contained 3 bases not matched to a gene. The CDR3 is 15 residues long. CDR3 DNA sequence: TGTGCCAGCAGCTCCGGGACAGGGGGAACCGGGGAGCTGTTTTTT. This encodes CASSSGTGGTGELFF. The complete variable domain, with remaining parts taken from reference TRBV5-8 and TRBJ2-2, reads EAGVTQSPTHLIKTRGQQATLRCSPISGHTSVYWYQQALGLGLQFLLWYDEGEERNRGNFPPRFSGRQFPNYSSELNVNALELEDSALYLCASSSGTGGTGELFFGEGSRLTVL.

The chain carries TRBV24-1 and TRBJ1-1; 8 positions match TRBD1. CDR3 length equals 13 residues. Germline V gene sequence: CDR1 KGHDR, CDR2 SFDVKD. V lost 7 bases and J lost 3; bases outside the gene matches: 3. The CDR3 is CATSPGQDTEAFF. CDR3 DNA sequence: TGTGCCACCAGCCCGGGACAGGACACTGAAGCTTTCTTT.

The chain links TRBV28 to TRBJ2-7; D is unclear. The CDR3 is made up of 11 amino acids. Germline CDR1 reads MDHEN; CDR2 reads SYDVKM. Trimming cost V 3 bases and J 4 bases, with 4 bases left between them. The CDR3 sequence: CASSFRYEQYF. The CDR3 DNA reads as TGTGCCAGCAGTTTTCGGTACGAGCAGTACTTC. The whole variable domain, remainder taken from reference TRBV28 and TRBJ2-7, is DVKVTQSSRYLVKRTGEKVFLECVQDMDHENMFWYRQDPGLGLRLIYFSYDVKMKEKGDIPEGYSVSREKKERFSLILESASTNQTSMYLCASSFRYEQYFGPGTRLTVT.

V usage is TRBV29-1 and J usage is TRBJ1-2, with D maybe TRBD1 (5 bases). This CDR3 spans 13 amino acids. V lost 4 bases, J lost 6 bases, and 15 bases lay in between. Germline V gene data show CDR1 as SQVTM and CDR2 as ANQGSEA. In DNA, the CDR3 is TGCAGCGTTGGCGGCAGGGTCTCCAATGGCTACACCTTC. The encoded protein is CSVGGRVSNGYTF.

Here the CDR3 reads CASSYSARGQPQHF. The DNA of the CDR3 is TGTGCCAGCAGTTACTCAGCCAGAGGGCAGCCCCAGCATTTT. The chain carries TRBV6-5 and TRBJ1-5; D is ambiguous. The CDR3 extends over 14 amino acids. V was cut by 0 bases and J by 7 bases, with 10 bases left in between. Germline CDR1 and CDR2: MNHEY and SVGAGI.

The rearrangement links TRBV9 to TRBJ2-7; 7 bases fit TRBD2. The J segment lost 0 bases and the V segment lost 3 bases, leaving 12 bases of the junction unmatched. The CDR3 has 17 residues. CDR1 and CDR2 from the germline V gene are SGDLS and YYNGEE. The CDR3 DNA is TGTGCCAGCAGCGCCCCTATTAACGGGGAGGGCTCCTACGAGCAGTACTTC. Its protein is CASSAPINGEGSYEQYF. The variable domain in full, with the rest retrieved from reference TRBV9 and TRBJ2-7, is DSGVTQTPKHLITATGQRVTLRCSPRSGDLSVYWYQQSLDQGLQFLIQYYNGEERAKGNILERFSAQQFPDLHSELNLSSLELGDSALYFCASSAPINGEGSYEQYFGPGTRLTVT.

The V call is TRBV3-1 (or the pseudogene TRBV3-2), the J call TRBJ2-7; TRBD2 is a possible D gene (5 bases). Deletions cut 4 bases from V and 2 bases from J, with 12 bases between. The CDR3 spans 14 residues. Germline assignment: CDR1 LGHDT and CDR2 YNNKEL (reference sequence). The CDR3 bases are TGTGCCAGCAGCCTTTTCGGGAAGACCTACGAGCAGTACTTC. Its protein product is CASSLFGKTYEQYF.

CDR3 amino acids: CASSFGINTEAFF. In nucleotides, the CDR3 is TGTGCCAGCAGTTTCGGGATAAACACTGAAGCTTTCTTT. This sequence joins TRBV12-3 or TRBV12-4 and TRBJ1-1; D is unclear. The CDR3 runs to 13 residues. Trimming pared 3 bases from V and 2 bases from J, leaving 7 bases between.

This clone was seen a single time. The chain uses TRBV5-1 and TRBJ1-4; TRBD1 might be the D (5 bases). CDR3 length equals 14 residues. Trimming removed 6 bases at V and 3 bases at J, with 12 bases between. Germline assignment: CDR1 SGHRS and CDR2 YFSETQ. CDR3 bases: TGCGCCAGCACCCCAGGGTCGTCTAATGAAAAACTGTTTTTT. Protein product: CASTPGSSNEKLFF.

This clone occurred once. The chain employs TRBV10-1 and TRBJ2-3; 8 nucleotides line up with TRBD1. V was pared by 8 bases and J by 5 bases, with 9 bases of the junction left unmatched. From germline, CDR1 is WNHNN and CDR2 SYGVQD (reference sequence). The CDR3 contains 14 residues. The CDR3 spells CASSSRGREDTQYF. The CDR3 nucleotides are TGCGCCAGCTCTTCCAGGGGGCGGGAAGATACGCAGTATTTT.

This chain joins TRBV25-1 and TRBJ1-3; tentatively, D is TRBD1 (5 bases). V lost 6 bases and J 3 bases, leaving 12 bases between the germline ends. CDR3 size: 14 residues. The germline CDR1 and CDR2 sequences are MGHDK and SYGVNS. DNA for the CDR3: TGTGCCAGCAGGTCCCAGGGTGGTGGAAACACCATATATTTT. Protein sequence: CASRSQGGGNTIYF.

The chain links TRBV7-3 to TRBJ2-2; possibly TRBD2 for D (8 bases). This CDR3 spans 21 amino acids. Germline values: CDR1 SGHTA, CDR2 FQGTGA. The V end lost 0 bases, the J end lost 2 bases, and 25 bases lay between the germline ends. The CDR3 nucleotides are TGTGCCAGCAGCTTAACTGGCTCGGGACAGTTACGGGGGGGAAACACCGGGGAGCTGTTTTTT. This encodes CASSLTGSGQLRGGNTGELFF.

V and J are TRBV7-2 and TRBJ2-3; TRBD1 might be the D (5 bases). The CDR3 length is 15 residues. Deletions cut 2 bases from V and 3 bases from J, with 12 bases between. Germline V gene sequence: CDR1 SGHTA, CDR2 FQGNSA. The CDR3 nucleotides are TGTGCCAGCAGCTTACAGGGTCGTGGGACAGATACGCAGTATTTT. It specifies CASSLQGRGTDTQYF. Based on the CDR3 plus reference TRBV7-2 and TRBJ2-3, the full variable domain is GAGVSQSPSNKVTEKGKDVELRCDPISGHTALYWYRQSLGQGLEFLIYFQGNSAPDKSGLPSDRFSAERTGGSVSTLTIQRTQQEDSAVYLCASSLQGRGTDTQYFGPGTRLTVL.

The CDR3: CASSSRDSTREQYF. CDR3 coding DNA: TGCGCCAGCAGCTCCCGGGACAGCACTCGCGAGCAGTACTTC. This sequence joins TRBV5-1 and TRBJ2-7, with 7 bases aligning to TRBD1. The CDR3 sequence is 14 residues long. Germline trimming cut 3 bases from V and 6 bases from J; bases unmatched to any gene: 9. Germline CDR1 and CDR2: SGHRS and YFSETQ.

J is TRBJ1-1 and V is TRBV19; 7 bases are shared with TRBD1. CDR3 length: 14 residues. CDR1 is LNHDA and CDR2 is SQIVND in the germline V gene (reference sequence). The trim removed 5 bases at V and 0 bases at J, leaving 3 bases unmatched. CDR3 sequence (DNA): TGTGCCAGTAGTCGGACAGGAATGAACACTGAAGCTTTCTTT. Encoded protein: CASSRTGMNTEAFF.

The chain has TRBV2 and TRBJ1-1; D remains ambiguous. This CDR3 spans 14 amino acids. V gave up 10 bases and J gave up 3 bases, with 18 bases separating them. Germline values: CDR1 SNHLY, CDR2 FYNNEI. CDR3 DNA: TGTGCCAACGATTTCAAGACACCGTACACTGAAGCTTTCTTT. Amino acid sequence: CANDFKTPYTEAFF.

This clone was picked up one time. CDR3 residues: CASRSQTGKTFF. CDR3 nucleotide sequence: TGTGCCAGCAGATCTCAGACAGGCAAAACTTTCTTT. The V and J genes are TRBV28 and TRBJ1-1; D may be TRBD1 (6 bases). V lost 6 bases and J lost 12, with 17 bases in between. Germline V gene lookup returns CDR1 MDHEN and CDR2 SYDVKM. This CDR3 contains 12 residues.

V gene TRBV18 combines with J gene TRBJ1-5; D is uncertain. V dropped 3 bases and J dropped 8 bases, with 11 bases sitting between them. This CDR3 has 13 amino acids. CDR1 KGHSH and CDR2 LQKENI come from the germline V gene. CDR3 bases: TGTGCCAGCTCACCTACCGCGGCGGAGCCCCAGCATTTT. Protein sequence: CASSPTAAEPQHF.

The V gene is TRBV5-1, the J gene TRBJ1-1, with a tentative D call TRBD1 (5 bases). This CDR3 is built from 14 residues. Germline-derived CDR1 and CDR2 are SGHRS and YFSETQ. V shed 1 base and J shed 4 bases, with 11 bases lying between them. The CDR3 reads CASSLLGGGTEAFF. CDR3 in DNA: TGCGCCAGCAGCTTGTTGGGGGGTGGCACTGAAGCTTTCTTT.

The rearrangement uses TRBV9 and TRBJ2-6; 7 bases fit TRBD2. V gave up 0 bases and J gave up 0 bases; unmatched junction bases: 12. There are 20 residues in the CDR3. From germline, CDR1 is SGDLS and CDR2 YYNGEE. CDR3 region: CASSVDPSGTTSSGANVLTF. In nucleotides, the CDR3 is TGTGCCAGCAGCGTAGATCCTTCCGGGACTACCAGCTCTGGGGCCAACGTCCTGACTTTC. Filled out from reference TRBV9 and TRBJ2-6, the complete variable domain reads DSGVTQTPKHLITATGQRVTLRCSPRSGDLSVYWYQQSLDQGLQFLIQYYNGEERAKGNILERFSAQQFPDLHSELNLSSLELGDSALYFCASSVDPSGTTSSGANVLTFGAGSRLTVL.

The chain links TRBV13 to TRBJ2-5, with unresolved D. Trimming pared 3 bases from V and 2 bases from J, leaving 13 bases between. The CDR3 runs to 15 residues. Germline V gives CDR1 PRHDT, CDR2 FYEKMQ (reference sequence). The CDR3 DNA is TGTGCCAGCAGCTTGGCTAGAGTGAGACAAGAGACCCAGTACTTC. Translating gives CASSLARVRQETQYF.

This clone was counted only a few times. CDR3 amino acids: CASTRDREMAGELFF. DNA for the CDR3: TGTGCCAGCACCCGGGACAGGGAGATGGCCGGGGAGCTGTTTTTT. The J gene is TRBJ2-2, the V gene TRBV2, with 9 bases fitting TRBD1. The CDR3 has 15 amino acids. The ends lost 7 bases at V and 6 bases at J; junction bases unmatched: 9. Germline V gene data show CDR1 as SNHLY and CDR2 as FYNNEI.

J is TRBJ2-7 and V is TRBV27; 10 bases are shared with TRBD2. The CDR3 is made up of 14 amino acids. Germline loops: CDR1 MNHEY, CDR2 SMNVEV (reference sequence). V trimming: 5 bases; J trimming: 3 bases; junction bases outside the gene matches: 4. The CDR3 sequence: CASSLAGVGYEQYF. CDR3 nucleotides: TGTGCCAGCAGTCTAGCGGGAGTAGGCTACGAGCAGTACTTC.

The V and J genes are TRBV7-9 and TRBJ1-1, with D possibly being TRBD1 (6 bases). Between the trimmed V and J ends, which lost 1 base and 1 base, there was a span of 7 bases. From germline, CDR1 is SEHNR and CDR2 FQNEAQ (reference sequence). The CDR3 runs 14 residues. The CDR3 DNA reads as TGTGCCAGCAGCTTAGGACAGGCGAACACTGAAGCTTTCTTT. It codes for CASSLGQANTEAFF. The variable domain in full, with the rest retrieved from reference TRBV7-9 and TRBJ1-1, is DTGVSQNPRHKITKRGQNVTFRCDPISEHNRLYWYRQTLGQGPEFLTYFQNEAQLEKSRLLSDRFSAERPKGSFSTLEIQRTEQGDSAMYLCASSLGQANTEAFFGQGTRLTVV.

The gene calls are TRBV19 and TRBJ2-2; D is ambiguous. Trimming shortened V by 5 bases and J by 2 bases, and 3 bases separated the two germline ends. Germline lookup yields CDR1 LNHDA and CDR2 SQIVND (reference sequence). The CDR3 runs 12 residues. The CDR3 DNA is TGTGCCAGTAGTCTTAACACCGGGGAGCTGTTTTTT. This gives the protein CASSLNTGELFF.

The chain uses TRBV7-2 and TRBJ2-3, with unresolved D. Trimming pared 5 bases from V and 0 bases from J, leaving 12 bases between. The V gene's germline CDR1 is SGHTA and CDR2 FQGNSA. The CDR3 covers 15 residues. CDR3: CASSAASISTDTQYF. The CDR3 DNA sequence: TGTGCCAGCAGCGCCGCGTCCATTAGCACAGATACGCAGTATTTT.

This rearrangement joins TRBV18 to TRBJ2-3; D is uncertain. Trimming stripped 3 bases from V and 2 bases from J, with 6 bases between. The CDR3 spans 13 residues. CDR1 KGHSH and CDR2 LQKENI come from the germline V gene. Written as DNA, the CDR3 is TGTGCCAGCTCACCGGCTCTCACAGATACGCAGTATTTT. Its translation is CASSPALTDTQYF.

The V and J genes are TRBV7-2 and TRBJ2-5, with D unresolved. CDR1 and CDR2 from the germline V gene are SGHTA and FQGNSA. Trimming shortened V by 3 bases and J by 0 bases, and 5 bases separated the two germline ends. This CDR3 has 13 amino acids. CDR3 coding DNA: TGTGCCAGCAGCTTCGGGTACCAAGAGACCCAGTACTTC. This codes for CASSFGYQETQYF. The full variable domain, in which reference TRBV7-2 and TRBJ2-5 provide the parts outside the CDR3, is GAGVSQSPSNKVTEKGKDVELRCDPISGHTALYWYRQSLGQGLEFLIYFQGNSAPDKSGLPSDRFSAERTGGSVSTLTIQRTQQEDSAVYLCASSFGYQETQYFGPGTRLLVL.